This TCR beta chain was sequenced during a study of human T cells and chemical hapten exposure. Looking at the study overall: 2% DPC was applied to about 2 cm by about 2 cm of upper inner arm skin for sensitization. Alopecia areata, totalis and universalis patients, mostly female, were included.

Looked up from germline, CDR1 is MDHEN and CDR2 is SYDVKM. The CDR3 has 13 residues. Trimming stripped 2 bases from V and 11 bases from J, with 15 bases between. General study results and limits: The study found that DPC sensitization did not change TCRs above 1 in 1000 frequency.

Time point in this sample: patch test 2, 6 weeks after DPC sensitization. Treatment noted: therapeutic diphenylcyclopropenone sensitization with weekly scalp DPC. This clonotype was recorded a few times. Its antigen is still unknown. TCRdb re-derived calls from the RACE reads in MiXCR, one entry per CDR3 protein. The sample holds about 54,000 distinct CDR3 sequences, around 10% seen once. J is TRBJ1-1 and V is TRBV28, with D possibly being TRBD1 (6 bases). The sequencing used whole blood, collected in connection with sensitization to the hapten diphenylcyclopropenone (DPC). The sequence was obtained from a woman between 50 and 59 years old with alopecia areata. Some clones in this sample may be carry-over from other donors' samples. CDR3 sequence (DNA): TGTGCCAGCAGTTTAAGGGGGACTAACGGGGCTTTCTTT. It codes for CASSLRGTNGAFF.